Given below is one T cell receptor beta chain in context. Its antigen is still unknown. The method was immunoSEQ multiplex PCR; TCRdb's version includes in-frame clones alone and lacks a portion of them. In the table there are around 1,100,000 clones, around three quarters of which are singletons. The data are from a study of shared clonotypes between healthy human individuals. Germline lookup yields CDR1 SGHDT and CDR2 YYEEEE. This CDR3 has 12 residues. The V gene lost 7 bases and the J gene lost 4 bases, with 11 bases spanning the gap. General study findings and limits: Large sequencing depth failed to make sorted-subset sequencing complete, rarefaction showed.

The chain links TRBV5-6 to TRBJ2-5, with D tentatively TRBD2 (5 bases). The receptor was derived from a man aged 18 to 29 in good health. Some clones in this sample may be carry-over from other donors' samples. The sequenced material came from memory CD4+ T cells from PBMCs. Subset reported: CD45RA-negative fraction. CDR3: CASAGGLETQYF. Written as DNA, the CDR3 is TGTGCCAGCGCCGGCGGGTTAGAGACCCAGTACTTC.